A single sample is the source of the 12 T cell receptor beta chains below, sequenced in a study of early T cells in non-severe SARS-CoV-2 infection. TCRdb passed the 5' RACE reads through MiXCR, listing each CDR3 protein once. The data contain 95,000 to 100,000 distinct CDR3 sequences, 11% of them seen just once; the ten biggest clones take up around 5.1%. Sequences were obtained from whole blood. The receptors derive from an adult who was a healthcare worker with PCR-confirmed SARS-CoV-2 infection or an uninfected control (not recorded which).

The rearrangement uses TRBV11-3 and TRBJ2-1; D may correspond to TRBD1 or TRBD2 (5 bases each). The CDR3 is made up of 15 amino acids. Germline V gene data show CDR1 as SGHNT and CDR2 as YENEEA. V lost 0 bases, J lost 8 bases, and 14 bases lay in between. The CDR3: CASSLEGHLGDEQFF. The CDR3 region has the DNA TGTGCCAGCAGCTTAGAAGGACACTTGGGGGATGAGCAGTTCTTC.

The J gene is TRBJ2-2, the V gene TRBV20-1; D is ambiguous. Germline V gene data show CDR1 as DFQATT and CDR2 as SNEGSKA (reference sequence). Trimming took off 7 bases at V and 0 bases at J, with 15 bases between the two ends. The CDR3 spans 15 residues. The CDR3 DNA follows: TGCAGTGTCCCCCTACGGTTCGCGAACACCGGGGAGCTGTTTTTT. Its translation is CSVPLRFANTGELFF.

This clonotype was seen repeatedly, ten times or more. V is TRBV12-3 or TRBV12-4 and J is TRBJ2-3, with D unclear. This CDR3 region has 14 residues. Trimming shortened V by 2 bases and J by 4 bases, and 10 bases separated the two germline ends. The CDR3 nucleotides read TGTGCCAGCAGTTTACGTCGGTTGGCAGATACGCAGTATTTT. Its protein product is CASSLRRLADTQYF.

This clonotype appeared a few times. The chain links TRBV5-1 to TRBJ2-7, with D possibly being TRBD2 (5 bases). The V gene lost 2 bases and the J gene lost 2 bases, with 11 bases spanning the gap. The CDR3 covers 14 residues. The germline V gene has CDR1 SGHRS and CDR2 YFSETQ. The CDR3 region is CASSFDTSPYEQYF. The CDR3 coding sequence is TGCGCCAGCAGCTTCGACACTAGTCCCTACGAGCAGTACTTC.

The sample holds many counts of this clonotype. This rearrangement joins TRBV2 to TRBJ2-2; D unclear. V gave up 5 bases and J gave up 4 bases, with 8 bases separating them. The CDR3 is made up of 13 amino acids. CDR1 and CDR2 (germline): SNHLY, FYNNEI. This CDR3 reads CASSQTSTGELFF. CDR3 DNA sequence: TGTGCCAGCAGTCAGACCTCCACCGGGGAGCTGTTTTTT.

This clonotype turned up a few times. The CDR3 here is CSAEIAGAYEQYF. CDR3 nucleotide sequence: TGCAGTGCTGAAATAGCGGGGGCCTACGAGCAGTACTTC. The V and J genes are TRBV20-1 and TRBJ2-7; TRBD2 matches 9 bases. Germline trimming cut 5 bases from V and 2 bases from J; bases unmatched to any gene: 4. From germline, CDR1 is DFQATT and CDR2 SNEGSKA (reference sequence). CDR3 length equals 13 residues.

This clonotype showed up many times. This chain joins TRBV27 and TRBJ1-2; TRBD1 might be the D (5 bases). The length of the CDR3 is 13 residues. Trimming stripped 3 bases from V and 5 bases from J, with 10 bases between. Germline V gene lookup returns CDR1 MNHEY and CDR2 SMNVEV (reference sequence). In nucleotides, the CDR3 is TGTGCCAGCAGTTTCGACAGAGCTTATGGCTACACCTTC. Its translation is CASSFDRAYGYTF.

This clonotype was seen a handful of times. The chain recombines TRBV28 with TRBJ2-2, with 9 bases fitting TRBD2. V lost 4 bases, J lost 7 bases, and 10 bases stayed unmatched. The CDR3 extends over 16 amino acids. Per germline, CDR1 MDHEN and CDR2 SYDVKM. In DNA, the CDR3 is TGTGCCAGCAGTTCCATTACGGCGGGAGGGCACGGGGAGCTGTTTTTT. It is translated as CASSSITAGGHGELFF.

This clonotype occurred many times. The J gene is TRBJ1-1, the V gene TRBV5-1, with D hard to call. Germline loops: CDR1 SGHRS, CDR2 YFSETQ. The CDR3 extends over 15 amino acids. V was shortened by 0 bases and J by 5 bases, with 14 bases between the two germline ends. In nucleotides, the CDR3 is TGCGCCAGCAGCTTGGCCCCGGGTTTGGGGACTGAAGCTTTCTTT. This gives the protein CASSLAPGLGTEAFF.

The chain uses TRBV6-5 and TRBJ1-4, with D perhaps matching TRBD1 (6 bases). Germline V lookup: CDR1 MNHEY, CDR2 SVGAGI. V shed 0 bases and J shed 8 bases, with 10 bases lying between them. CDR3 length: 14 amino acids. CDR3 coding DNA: TGTGCCAGCAGTTACTCCAGGGGATACGAAAAACTGTTTTTT. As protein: CASSYSRGYEKLFF.

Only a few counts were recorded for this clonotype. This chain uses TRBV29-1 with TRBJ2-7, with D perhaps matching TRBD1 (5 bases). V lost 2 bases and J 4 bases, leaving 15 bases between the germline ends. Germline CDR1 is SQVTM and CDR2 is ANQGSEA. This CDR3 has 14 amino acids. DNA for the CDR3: TGCAGCGTTGAAATTCCCCAGGGTCGGTACGAGCAGTACTTC. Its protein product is CSVEIPQGRYEQYF.

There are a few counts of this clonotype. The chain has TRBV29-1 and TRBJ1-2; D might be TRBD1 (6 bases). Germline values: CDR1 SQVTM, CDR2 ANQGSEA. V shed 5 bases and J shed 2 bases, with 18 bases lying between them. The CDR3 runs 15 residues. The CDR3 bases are TGCAGCGTTCTCCTCCGACCGGGGGCGAACTATGGCTACACCTTC. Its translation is CSVLLRPGANYGYTF.